This paragraph reports one T cell receptor beta chain. 60 Vbeta and 13 Jbeta primers were used in PCR. Sequencing used immunoSEQ multiplex PCR; TCRdb keeps in-frame clones, though not all of them. Of approximately 190,000 clones in the sample, around 78% were seen once. The data stem from a study of cytomegalovirus exposure and HLA in healthy donors. Study information: T cells numbering about 200 million yielded 100 million to 120 million unique TCR beta sequences in an earlier analysis.

V lost 2 bases and J 0 bases, leaving 12 bases between the germline ends. CDR1 SGHKS and CDR2 YYEKEE come from the germline V gene (reference sequence). This CDR3 has 15 residues. The sequenced material came from PBMCs. This chain joins TRBV5-5 and TRBJ2-7, with D uncertain. This sequence originates from a young woman in good health and CMV-seropositive. CDR3 protein: CASSFSRVSSYEQYF. CDR3 nucleotides: TGTGCCAGCAGCTTTTCCCGGGTCTCCTCCTACGAGCAGTACTTC.